This T cell receptor beta chain was observed in a study of Graves' ophthalmopathy and Graves' hyperthyroidism. The overall study: Peripheral blood sampling preceded any treatment and occurred at initial diagnosis.

For repertoire sequencing, the TCR beta CDR3 regions were amplified from RNA transcripts. HTBI primers primed a first-round RT-PCR, and a second-round multiplex PCR followed. TCRdb processed the multiplex PCR reads anew with MiXCR; each CDR3 protein has one entry. Of 210,000 or so distinct CDR3 sequences in the sample, over 25% were seen once. This clonotype was recorded many times. This sequence was found in a man aged 45-65 years with Graves' ophthalmopathy. The sequenced sample was peripheral blood.

Written as DNA, the CDR3 is TGTGCCAGCAGTCTCTCCGGGACTAGCGGCCACTACGAGCAGTACTTC. Its protein is CASSLSGTSGHYEQYF. The chain joins TRBV12-3 or TRBV12-4 to TRBJ2-7; 11 bases fit TRBD2. This CDR3 is 16 amino acids long. Trimming removed 5 bases from V and 3 bases from J; junction bases left unmatched: 9.